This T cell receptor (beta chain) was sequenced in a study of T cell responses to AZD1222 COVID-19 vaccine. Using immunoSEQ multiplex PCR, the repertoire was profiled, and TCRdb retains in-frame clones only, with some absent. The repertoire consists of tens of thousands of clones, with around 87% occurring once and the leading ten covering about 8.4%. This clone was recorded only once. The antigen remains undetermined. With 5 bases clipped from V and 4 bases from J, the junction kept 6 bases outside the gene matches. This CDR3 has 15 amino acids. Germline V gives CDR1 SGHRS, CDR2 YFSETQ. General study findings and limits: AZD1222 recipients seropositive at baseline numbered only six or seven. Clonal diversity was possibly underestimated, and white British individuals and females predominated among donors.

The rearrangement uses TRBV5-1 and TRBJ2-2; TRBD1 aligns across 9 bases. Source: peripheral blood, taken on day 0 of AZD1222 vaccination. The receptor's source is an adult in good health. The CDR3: CASRLTGGSTGELFF. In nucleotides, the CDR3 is TGCGCCAGCAGGTTGACAGGGGGAAGCACCGGGGAGCTGTTTTTT.